The source of this T cell receptor (beta chain) is a study of beta chain features in type 1 diabetes. The study, taken as a whole, reports: In every one of the four CD4+ subsets, TCRB CDR3s were moderately but significantly shorter in Type 1 diabetes patients. PCR could preferentially amplify shorter templates, alike in patients and controls. Small HLA sub-analyses could not settle whether HLA shapes TCRB rearrangement. When VDJ junctions were examined, type 1 diabetes patients showed fewer insertions and more deletions.

Remarks on this clone: What it binds is unknown.

Sorted populations were all over 98% pure. The entirety of the isolated RNA underwent reverse transcription, so expressed TCRB transcripts were sequenced. The assay was immunoSEQ multiplex PCR, and TCRdb's table has in-frame clones only and misses some. Seen here are about 190,000 clones, roughly 8% observed once, and the top ten hold roughly 0.97%. V shed 5 bases and J 5 bases; nucleotides not matched to a gene: 12. CDR3 size: 16 residues. Germline V gives CDR1 MDHEN, CDR2 SYDVKM. The sequencing sample was made of central memory CD4+ T cells from blood. This chain uses TRBV28 with TRBJ2-5; 9 nucleotides agree with TRBD1. The clonotype was recovered from a woman aged 35 to 49 with type 1 diabetes. The CDR3 region is CASSPSGTGRSETQYF. In DNA form, the CDR3 reads TGTGCCAGCAGTCCCTCTGGGACAGGGAGGTCGGAGACCCAGTACTTC. The full variable domain, in which reference TRBV28 and TRBJ2-5 provide the parts outside the CDR3, is DVKVTQSSRYLVKRTGEKVFLECVQDMDHENMFWYRQDPGLGLRLIYFSYDVKMKEKGDIPEGYSVSREKKERFSLILESASTNQTSMYLCASSPSGTGRSETQYFGPGTRLLVL.